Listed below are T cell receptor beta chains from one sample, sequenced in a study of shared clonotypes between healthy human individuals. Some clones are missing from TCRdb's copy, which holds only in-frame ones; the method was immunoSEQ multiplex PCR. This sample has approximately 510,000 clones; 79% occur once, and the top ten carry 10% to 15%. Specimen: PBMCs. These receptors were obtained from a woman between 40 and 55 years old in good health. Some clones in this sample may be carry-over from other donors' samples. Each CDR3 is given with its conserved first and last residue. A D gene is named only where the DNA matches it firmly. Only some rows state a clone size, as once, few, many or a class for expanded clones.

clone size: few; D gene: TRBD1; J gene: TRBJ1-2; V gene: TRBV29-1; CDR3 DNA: TGCAGCGTTGAAGACGGACAGGGGATTGGTGGCTACACCTTC; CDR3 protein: CSVEDGQGIGGYTF
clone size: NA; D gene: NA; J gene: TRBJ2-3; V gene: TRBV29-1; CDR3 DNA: TGCAGCCTACGGACCTCAGATACGCAGTATTTT; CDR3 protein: CSLRTSDTQYF
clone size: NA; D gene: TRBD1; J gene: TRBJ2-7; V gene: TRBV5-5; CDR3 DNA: TGTGCCAGCAGCTTTAGGCCAGGGGGCTCCTACGAGCAGTACTTC; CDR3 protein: CASSFRPGGSYEQYF
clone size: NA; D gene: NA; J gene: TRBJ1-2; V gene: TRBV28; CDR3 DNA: TGTGCCAGCAGTTTATCAGGGGCTTGGGGCTACACCTTC; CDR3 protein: CASSLSGAWGYTF
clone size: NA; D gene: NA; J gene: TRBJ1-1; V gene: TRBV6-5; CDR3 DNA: TGTGCCAGCAGTTACAGGGGCCCCAGGGAAACTGAAGCTTTCTTT; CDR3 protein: CASSYRGPRETEAFF
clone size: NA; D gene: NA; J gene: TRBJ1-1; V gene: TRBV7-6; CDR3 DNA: TGTGCCAGCAGCCCGGCCCGGGGCACCAGATATATGAACACTGAAGCTTTCTTT; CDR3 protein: CASSPARGTRYMNTEAFF
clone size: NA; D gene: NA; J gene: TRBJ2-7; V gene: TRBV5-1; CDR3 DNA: TGCGCCAGCAGCTTGGTCTCAGGGACCGGCTACGAGCAGTACTTC; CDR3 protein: CASSLVSGTGYEQYF
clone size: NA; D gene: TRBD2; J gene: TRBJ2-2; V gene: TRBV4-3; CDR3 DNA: TGCGCCAGCAGCCAAGCGGTAACTAGCGGGAGTACGAACACCGGGGAGCTGTTTTTT; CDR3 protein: CASSQAVTSGSTNTGELFF
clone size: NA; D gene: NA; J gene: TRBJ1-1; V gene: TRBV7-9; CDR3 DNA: TGTGCCAGCAGCTTAGCGAAGGACGGCACTGAAGCTTTCTTT; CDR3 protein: CASSLAKDGTEAFF
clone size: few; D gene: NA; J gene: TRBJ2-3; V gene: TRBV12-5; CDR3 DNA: TGTGCTAGTGGCCCTTCGGGCGGGACAGATACGCAGTATTTT; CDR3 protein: CASGPSGGTDTQYF
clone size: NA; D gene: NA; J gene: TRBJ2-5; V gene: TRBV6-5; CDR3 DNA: TGTGCCAGCAGTTTTCAAGAGACCCAGTACTTC; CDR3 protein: CASSFQETQYF
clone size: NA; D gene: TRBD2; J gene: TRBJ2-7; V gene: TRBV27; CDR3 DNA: TGTGCCAGCAGTACCGGGACTAGAGTGTACGTGCAGTACTTC; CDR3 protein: CASSTGTRVYVQYF
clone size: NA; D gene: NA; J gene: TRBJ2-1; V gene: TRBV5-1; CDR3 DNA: TGCGCCAGCAGATCTACCGGGACCGCCGTCGGTAAGCAGTTCTTC; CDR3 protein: CASRSTGTAVGKQFF
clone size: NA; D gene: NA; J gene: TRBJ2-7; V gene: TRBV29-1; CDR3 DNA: TGCAGCGTTGAGGCCCCTTTACTAGCCGTGCAGTACTTC; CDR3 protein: CSVEAPLLAVQYF
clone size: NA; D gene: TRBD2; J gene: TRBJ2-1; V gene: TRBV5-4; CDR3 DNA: TGTGCCAGCAGCGGCTCGGGACTAGCGGGTTGGACGGAGCAGTTCTTC; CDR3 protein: CASSGSGLAGWTEQFF
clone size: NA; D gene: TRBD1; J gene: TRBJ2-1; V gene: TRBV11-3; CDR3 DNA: TGTGCCAGCAGCTTAGAACAGGGGCCTTACAATGAGCAGTTCTTC; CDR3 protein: CASSLEQGPYNEQFF
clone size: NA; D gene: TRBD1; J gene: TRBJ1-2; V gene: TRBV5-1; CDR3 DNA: TGCGCCAGCAGCTTGTTCGGTACAGGGGAAGGCTACACCTTC; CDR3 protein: CASSLFGTGEGYTF
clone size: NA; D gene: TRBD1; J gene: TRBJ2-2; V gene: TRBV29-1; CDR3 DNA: TGCAGCGTAAAAAGACAGGGGGCCGGGGAGCTGTTTTTT; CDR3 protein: CSVKRQGAGELFF
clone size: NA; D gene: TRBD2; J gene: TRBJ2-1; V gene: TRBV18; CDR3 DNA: TGTGCCAGCTCCTCCTCAGGGGCGGGAGGCGTCCTCTCCTACAATGAGCAGTTCTTC; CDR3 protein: CASSSSGAGGVLSYNEQFF
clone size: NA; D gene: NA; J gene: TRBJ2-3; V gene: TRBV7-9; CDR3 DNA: TGTGCCAGCAGCTTAATGGTGGATACGCAGTATTTT; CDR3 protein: CASSLMVDTQYF
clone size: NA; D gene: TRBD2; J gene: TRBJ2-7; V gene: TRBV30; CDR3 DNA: TGTGCCTGGAGTGGACTAGCGGGTAATGAGCAGTACTTC; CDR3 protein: CAWSGLAGNEQYF
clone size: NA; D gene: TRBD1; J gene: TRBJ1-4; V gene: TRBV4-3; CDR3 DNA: TGCGCCAGCAGCCAATTCGGGACAGGGACCTCAACTAATGAAAAACTGTTTTTT; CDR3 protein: CASSQFGTGTSTNEKLFF
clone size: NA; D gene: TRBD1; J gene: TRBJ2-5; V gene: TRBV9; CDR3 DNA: TGTGCCAGCAGCATACAGGGGGCAGGGGAGACCCAGTACTTC; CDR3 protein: CASSIQGAGETQYF
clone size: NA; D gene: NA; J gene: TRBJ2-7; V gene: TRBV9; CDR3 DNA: TGTGCCAGCAGCGTATCTTCGGGGATGGGTTACGAGCAGTACTTC; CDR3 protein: CASSVSSGMGYEQYF
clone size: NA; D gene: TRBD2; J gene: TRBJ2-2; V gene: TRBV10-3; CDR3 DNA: TGTGCCATCAGTGAGTTGCTAGCGGGAGAGAACACCGGGGAGCTGTTTTTT; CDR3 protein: CAISELLAGENTGELFF
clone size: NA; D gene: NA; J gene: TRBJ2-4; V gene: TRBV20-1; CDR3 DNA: TGCAGTGCGGCAGGGAACAACATTCAGTACTTC; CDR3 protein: CSAAGNNIQYF
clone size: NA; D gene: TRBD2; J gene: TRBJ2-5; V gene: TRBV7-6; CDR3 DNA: TGTGCCAGCAGCTTGACGGGAGGATCCATTAGGGAGACCCAGTACTTC; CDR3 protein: CASSLTGGSIRETQYF
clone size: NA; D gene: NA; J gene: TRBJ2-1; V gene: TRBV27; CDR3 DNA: TGTGCCAGCAGTTTGGGGCATGAGCAGTTCTTC; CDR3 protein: CASSLGHEQFF
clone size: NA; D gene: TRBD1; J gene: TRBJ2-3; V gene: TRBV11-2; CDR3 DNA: TGTGCCAGCAGCCTCAGGGGGCTCCCCCTCACAGATACGCAGTATTTT; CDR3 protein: CASSLRGLPLTDTQYF
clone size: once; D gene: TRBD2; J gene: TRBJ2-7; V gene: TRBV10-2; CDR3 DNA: TGCGCCACCAGGGGAGCGGGAGTCGAGCAGTACTTC; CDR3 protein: CATRGAGVEQYF
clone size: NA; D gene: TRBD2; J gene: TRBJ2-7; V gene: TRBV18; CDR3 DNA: TGTGCCAGCTCATCAACCGGGACTAGCGGGATACGCTACGAGCAGTACTTC; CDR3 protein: CASSSTGTSGIRYEQYF
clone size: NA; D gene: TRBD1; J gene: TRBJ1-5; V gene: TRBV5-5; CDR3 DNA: TGTGCCAGCAGCTTTCACAGGGGGTCGGATCAGCCCCAGCATTTT; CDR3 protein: CASSFHRGSDQPQHF
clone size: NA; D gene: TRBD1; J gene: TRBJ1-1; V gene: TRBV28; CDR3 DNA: TGTGCCAGCACACCCTTGGACAGGGGAGGAGACACTGAAGCTTTCTTT; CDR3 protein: CASTPLDRGGDTEAFF